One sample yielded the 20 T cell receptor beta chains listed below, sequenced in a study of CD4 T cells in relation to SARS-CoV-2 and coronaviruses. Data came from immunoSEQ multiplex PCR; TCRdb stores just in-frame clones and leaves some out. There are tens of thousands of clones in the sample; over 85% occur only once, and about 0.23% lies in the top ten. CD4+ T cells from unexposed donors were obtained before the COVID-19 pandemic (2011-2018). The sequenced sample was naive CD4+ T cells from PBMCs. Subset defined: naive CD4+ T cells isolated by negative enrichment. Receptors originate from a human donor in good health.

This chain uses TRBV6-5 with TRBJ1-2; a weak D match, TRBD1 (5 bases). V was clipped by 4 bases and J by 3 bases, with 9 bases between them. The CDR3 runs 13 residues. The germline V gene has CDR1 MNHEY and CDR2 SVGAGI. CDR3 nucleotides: TGTGCCAGCAGTTTACAGGATTACTATGGCTACACCTTC. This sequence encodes CASSLQDYYGYTF.

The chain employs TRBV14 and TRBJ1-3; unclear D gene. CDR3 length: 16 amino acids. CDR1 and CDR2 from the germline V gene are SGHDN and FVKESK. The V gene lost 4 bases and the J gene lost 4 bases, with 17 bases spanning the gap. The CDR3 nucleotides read TGTGCCAGCAGCCCACAAGGGAGGAGAACGGGAAACACCATATATTTT. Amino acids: CASSPQGRRTGNTIYF.

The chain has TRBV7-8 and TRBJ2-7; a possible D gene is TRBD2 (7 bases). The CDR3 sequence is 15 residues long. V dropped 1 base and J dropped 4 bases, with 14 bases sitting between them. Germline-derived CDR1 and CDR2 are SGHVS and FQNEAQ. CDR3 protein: CASSLGGGAQYEQYF. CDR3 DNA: TGTGCCAGCAGCTTAGGTGGGGGGGCGCAGTACGAGCAGTACTTC.

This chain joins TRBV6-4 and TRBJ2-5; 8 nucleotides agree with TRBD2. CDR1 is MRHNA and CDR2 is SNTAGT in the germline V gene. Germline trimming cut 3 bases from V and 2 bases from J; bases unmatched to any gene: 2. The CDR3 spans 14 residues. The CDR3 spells CASSERLAQETQYF. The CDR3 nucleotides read TGTGCCAGCAGTGAAAGACTAGCGCAAGAGACCCAGTACTTC.

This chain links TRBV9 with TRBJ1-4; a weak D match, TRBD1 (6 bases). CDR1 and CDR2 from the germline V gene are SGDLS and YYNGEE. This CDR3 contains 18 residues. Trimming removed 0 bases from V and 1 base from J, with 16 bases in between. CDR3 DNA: TGTGCCAGCAGCGTAGGCTTAACCAGGGGAAGAACTAATGAAAAACTGTTTTTT. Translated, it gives CASSVGLTRGRTNEKLFF.

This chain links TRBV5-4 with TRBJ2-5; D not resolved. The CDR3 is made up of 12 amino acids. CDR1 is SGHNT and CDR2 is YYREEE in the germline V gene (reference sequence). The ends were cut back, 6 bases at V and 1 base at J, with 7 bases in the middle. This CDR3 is CASNAPQETQYF. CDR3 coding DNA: TGTGCCAGCAACGCGCCCCAAGAGACCCAGTACTTC.

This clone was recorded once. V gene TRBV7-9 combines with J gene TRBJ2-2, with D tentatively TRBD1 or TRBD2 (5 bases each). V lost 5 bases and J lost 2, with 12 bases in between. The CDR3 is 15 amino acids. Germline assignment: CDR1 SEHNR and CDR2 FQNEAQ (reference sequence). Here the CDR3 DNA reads TGTGCCAGCAGCCCCGGGACCATCAACACCGGGGAGCTGTTTTTT. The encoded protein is CASSPGTINTGELFF. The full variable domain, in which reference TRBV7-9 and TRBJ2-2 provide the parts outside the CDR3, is DTGVSQNPRHKITKRGQNVTFRCDPISEHNRLYWYRQTLGQGPEFLTYFQNEAQLEKSRLLSDRFSAERPKGSFSTLEIQRTEQGDSAMYLCASSPGTINTGELFFGEGSRLTVL.

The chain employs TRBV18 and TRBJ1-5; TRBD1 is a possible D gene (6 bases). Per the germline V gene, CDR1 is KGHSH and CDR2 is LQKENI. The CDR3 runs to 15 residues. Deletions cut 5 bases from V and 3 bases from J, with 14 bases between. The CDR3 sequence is CASSTTGIDNQPQHF. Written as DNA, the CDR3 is TGTGCCAGCTCAACAACAGGGATAGACAATCAGCCCCAGCATTTT.

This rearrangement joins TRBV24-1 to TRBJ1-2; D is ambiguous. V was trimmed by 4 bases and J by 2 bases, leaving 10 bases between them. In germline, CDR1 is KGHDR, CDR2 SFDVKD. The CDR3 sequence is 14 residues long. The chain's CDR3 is CATSDLTMNYGYTF. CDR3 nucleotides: TGTGCCACCAGTGACCTGACGATGAACTATGGCTACACCTTC.

This chain's CDR3 is CASSLDPLSTNEKLFF. DNA of the CDR3: TGTGCCAGCAGCTTAGACCCACTTTCAACTAATGAAAAACTGTTTTTT. This chain connects TRBV7-3 to TRBJ1-4; D unresolved. The V end lost 2 bases, the J end lost 0 bases, and 10 bases lay between the germline ends. The CDR3 is 16 residues long. Germline-derived CDR1 and CDR2 are SGHTA and FQGTGA. Looking up the rest from reference TRBV7-3 and TRBJ1-4 gives the full variable domain: GAGVSQTPSNKVTEKGKYVELRCDPISGHTALYWYRQSLGQGPEFLIYFQGTGAADDSGLPNDRFFAVRPEGSVSTLKIQRTERGDSAVYLCASSLDPLSTNEKLFFGSGTQLSVL.

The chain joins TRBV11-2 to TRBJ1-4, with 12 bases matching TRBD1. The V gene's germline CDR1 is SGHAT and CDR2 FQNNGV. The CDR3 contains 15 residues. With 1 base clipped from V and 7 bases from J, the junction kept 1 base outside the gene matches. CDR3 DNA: TGTGCCAGCAGCTTAGGGGGACAGGGGGCTGAAAAACTGTTTTTT. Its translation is CASSLGGQGAEKLFF.

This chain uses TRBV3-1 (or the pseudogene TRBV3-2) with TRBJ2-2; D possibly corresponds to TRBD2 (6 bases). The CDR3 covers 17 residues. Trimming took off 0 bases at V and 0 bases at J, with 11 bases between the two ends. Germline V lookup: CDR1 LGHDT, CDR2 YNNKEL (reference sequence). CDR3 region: CASSQDWAGSNTGELFF. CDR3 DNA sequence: TGTGCCAGCAGCCAAGATTGGGCGGGGTCGAACACCGGGGAGCTGTTTTTT.

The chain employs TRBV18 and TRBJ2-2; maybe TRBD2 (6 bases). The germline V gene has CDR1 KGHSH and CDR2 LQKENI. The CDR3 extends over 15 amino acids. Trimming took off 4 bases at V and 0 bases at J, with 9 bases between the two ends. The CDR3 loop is CASSQREPNTGELFF. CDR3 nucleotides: TGTGCCAGCTCACAACGGGAGCCGAACACCGGGGAGCTGTTTTTT.

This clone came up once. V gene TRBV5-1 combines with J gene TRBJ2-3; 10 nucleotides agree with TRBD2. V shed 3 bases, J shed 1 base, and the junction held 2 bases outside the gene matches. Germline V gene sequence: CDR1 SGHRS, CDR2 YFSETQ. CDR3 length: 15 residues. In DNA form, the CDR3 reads TGCGCCAGCAGCTCCACTAGCGGGGGCACAGATACGCAGTATTTT. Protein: CASSSTSGGTDTQYF.

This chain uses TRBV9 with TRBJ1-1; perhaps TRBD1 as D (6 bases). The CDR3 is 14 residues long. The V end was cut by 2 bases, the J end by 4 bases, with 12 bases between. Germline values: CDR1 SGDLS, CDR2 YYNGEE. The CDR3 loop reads CASSVGARATEAFF. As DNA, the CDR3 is TGTGCCAGCAGCGTGGGGGCGCGCGCCACTGAAGCTTTCTTT.

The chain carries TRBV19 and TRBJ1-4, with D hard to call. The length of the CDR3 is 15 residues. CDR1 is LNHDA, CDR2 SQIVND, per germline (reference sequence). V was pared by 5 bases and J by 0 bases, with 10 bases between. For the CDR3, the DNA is TGTGCCAGTAGTGTACGACCGACAACTAATGAAAAACTGTTTTTT. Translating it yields CASSVRPTTNEKLFF.

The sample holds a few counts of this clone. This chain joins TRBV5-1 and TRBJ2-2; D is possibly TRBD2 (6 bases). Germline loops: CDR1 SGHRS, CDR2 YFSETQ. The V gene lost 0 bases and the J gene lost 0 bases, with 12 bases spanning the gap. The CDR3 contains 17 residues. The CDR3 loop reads CASSLAPGGPNTGELFF. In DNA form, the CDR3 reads TGCGCCAGCAGCTTGGCCCCCGGAGGGCCGAACACCGGGGAGCTGTTTTTT.

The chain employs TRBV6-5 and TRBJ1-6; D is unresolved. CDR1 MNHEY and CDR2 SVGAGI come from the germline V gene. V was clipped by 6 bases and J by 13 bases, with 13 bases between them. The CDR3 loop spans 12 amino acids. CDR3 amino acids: CASRAGGTPLHF. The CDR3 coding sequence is TGTGCCAGCAGAGCTGGAGGCACTCCCCTCCACTTT.

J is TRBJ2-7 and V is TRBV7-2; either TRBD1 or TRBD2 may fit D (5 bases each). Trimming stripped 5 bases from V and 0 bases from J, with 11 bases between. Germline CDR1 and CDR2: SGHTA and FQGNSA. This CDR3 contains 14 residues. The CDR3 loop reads CASSRDRFSYEQYF. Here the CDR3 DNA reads TGTGCCAGCAGCCGGGACCGGTTCTCCTACGAGCAGTACTTC.

DNA for the CDR3: TGTGCCAGCCACAACAGGGTAAGCAATCAGCCCCAGCATTTT. This encodes CASHNRVSNQPQHF. The V and J genes are TRBV6-5 and TRBJ1-5, with a tentative D call TRBD1 (6 bases). This CDR3 contains 14 residues. V lost 8 bases and J 1 base, leaving 12 bases between the germline ends. Germline V gives CDR1 MNHEY, CDR2 SVGAGI.